The rows below give T cell receptor beta chains drawn from one sample of a study of PD-1 blockade in classical Hodgkin lymphoma. Clones were read by immunoSEQ multiplex PCR, and TCRdb kept only the in-frame ones, dropping some. The repertoire holds 30,000 to 50,000 clones, more than 60% seen once, with 9.8% in the top ten. The sequences come from peripheral blood mononuclear cells (PBMCs), collected before the fourth cycle of nivolumab. The receptors were gathered from a human donor with classical Hodgkin lymphoma. Each CDR3 is given with its conserved first and last residue. A D gene is named only where the DNA matches it firmly. Clone size is given for some rows only: seen once, a few or many times, or a class if the clone is expanded.

j_call v_call d_call clone_size cdr3_aa cdr3_nt
TRBJ2-1 TRBV4-3 - few CASSQGFYNEQFF TGCGCCAGCAGCCAGGGTTTCTACAATGAGCAGTTCTTC
TRBJ2-7 TRBV28 - - CASRPGGTVAYEQYF TGTGCCAGCAGGCCCGGAGGGACAGTCGCCTACGAGCAGTACTTC
TRBJ1-1 TRBV5-5 - - CASRTGQNTEAFF TGTGCCAGCAGAACTGGACAGAACACTGAAGCTTTCTTT
TRBJ1-2 TRBV2 TRBD1 once CASSEGPGGAYGYTF TGTGCCAGCAGTGAAGGCCCAGGGGGCGCATATGGCTACACCTTC
TRBJ2-7 TRBV5-6 - - CASSFRAGASYEQYF TGTGCCAGCAGCTTCCGGGCAGGGGCCTCCTACGAGCAGTACTTC
TRBJ2-3 TRBV19 - - CAAGAGRTDTQYF TGTGCCGCGGGGGCAGGCCGCACAGATACGCAGTATTTT
TRBJ2-3 TRBV19 TRBD2 - CASSIGGAEDTQYF TGTGCCAGTAGTATCGGGGGGGCTGAAGATACGCAGTATTTT
TRBJ1-2 TRBV10-3 TRBD1 - CAISTGTGVYGYTF TGTGCCATCAGTACCGGGACAGGGGTCTATGGCTACACCTTC
TRBJ2-1 TRBV30 - - CAWGGARDTFWNEQFF TGTGCCTGGGGTGGAGCCCGGGACACCTTTTGGAATGAGCAGTTCTTC
TRBJ1-2 TRBV7-2 TRBD1 few CASSHRPPPQGGRGYTF TGTGCCAGCAGCCACCGTCCCCCCCCGCAGGGGGGGAGAGGCTACACCTTC
TRBJ2-3 TRBV15 TRBD1 - CATSIHQGAFGTQYF TGTGCCACCAGCATTCACCAGGGGGCGTTTGGTACGCAGTATTTT
TRBJ1-5 TRBV6-5 - - CASSYTNQPQHF TGTGCCAGCAGTTACACCAATCAGCCCCAGCATTTT
TRBJ2-7 TRBV5-1 - - CASSLGSGPYEQYF TGCGCCAGCAGCTTGGGGTCAGGGCCCTACGAGCAGTACTTC
TRBJ2-2 TRBV27 TRBD2 - CASTNSGGVAGELFF TGTGCCAGCACCAATAGCGGGGGAGTCGCCGGGGAGCTGTTTTTT
TRBJ2-7 TRBV5-1 - - CASSLAIQVYEQYF TGCGCCAGCAGCTTGGCAATACAGGTGTACGAGCAGTACTTC
TRBJ2-5 TRBV5-1 - once CASSQKGGKETQYF TGCGCCAGCTCCCAGAAGGGGGGGAAAGAGACCCAGTACTTC
TRBJ1-4 TRBV19 - - CASSKRDGSYEKLFF TGTGCCAGTAGTAAACGGGACGGATCATATGAAAAACTGTTTTTT
TRBJ1-4 TRBV4-2 - - CASSQDQREKLFF TGTGCCAGCAGCCAAGACCAGAGGGAAAAACTGTTTTTT
TRBJ2-7 TRBV2 - - CASKAIRVYEQYF TGTGCCAGCAAAGCTATTCGGGTATACGAGCAGTACTTC
TRBJ1-3 TRBV4-3 - - CASSQDWSRLGNTIYF TGCGCCAGCAGCCAAGATTGGAGCAGATTAGGAAACACCATATATTTT
TRBJ2-1 TRBV21-1 - - CASVDRVYCNEQFF TGTGCCAGCGTGGACAGGGTTTATTGCAATGAGCAGTTCTTC
TRBJ2-1 TRBV5-1 - - CASSYDREGTGEQFF TGCGCCAGCAGCTACGACAGGGAGGGGACCGGTGAGCAGTTCTTC
TRBJ1-1 TRBV6-7 - medium-sized CASSYSREHEAFF TGTGCCAGCAGTTACTCACGGGAACATGAAGCTTTCTTT
TRBJ2-7 TRBV6-5 TRBD1 - CASSYGTGTYEQYF TGTGCCAGCAGTTACGGGACAGGGACCTACGAGCAGTACTTC
TRBJ1-2 TRBV19 - few CASSDTWGYGYTF TGTGCCAGTAGTGACACATGGGGATATGGCTACACCTTC
TRBJ1-2 TRBV20-1 - - CSAKTDYGYTF TGCAGTGCTAAGACGGACTATGGCTACACCTTC
TRBJ2-7 TRBV7-2 - once CASSWQTGPYEQYF TGTGCCAGCAGCTGGCAGACGGGTCCCTACGAGCAGTACTTC
TRBJ1-3 TRBV7-9 - - CASSLSGNTIYF TGTGCCAGCAGCTTATCTGGAAACACCATATATTTT
TRBJ2-5 TRBV7-9 TRBD1 - CASSSRGPETQYF TGTGCCAGCAGCAGCAGGGGGCCGGAGACCCAGTACTTC
TRBJ2-7 TRBV5-5 - - CASSLGGLGYEQYF TGTGCCAGCAGCTTGGGGGGCCTGGGATACGAGCAGTACTTC
TRBJ2-5 TRBV5-6 - - CASSFVGSAETQYF TGTGCCAGCAGCTTTGTGGGGAGTGCTGAGACCCAGTACTTC
TRBJ2-5 TRBV4-3 - - CASSQDTGRETQYF TGCGCCAGCAGCCAAGATACAGGGCGGGAGACCCAGTACTTC
TRBJ2-7 TRBV5-1 - - CASSLGGIADEQYF TGCGCCAGCAGCTTGGGTGGAATTGCAGACGAGCAGTACTTC
TRBJ2-5 TRBV13 - - CASSLGWGRQETQYF TGTGCCAGCAGCTTAGGTTGGGGACGACAAGAGACCCAGTACTTC
TRBJ2-7 TRBV6-6 TRBD1 - CASSSVAGGYEQYF TGTGCCAGCAGTTCCGTGGCAGGGGGCTACGAGCAGTACTTC
TRBJ2-1 TRBV5-1 TRBD1 - CASSATGGSTYNEQFF TGCGCCAGCAGCGCCACAGGGGGCTCCACCTACAATGAGCAGTTCTTC
TRBJ1-1 TRBV15 TRBD1 - CATSRPGQGDPEAFF TGTGCCACCAGCCGACCAGGACAGGGGGACCCTGAAGCTTTCTTT
TRBJ2-7 TRBV27 - - CASRKFARDSYEQYF TGTGCCAGCAGAAAGTTCGCCAGGGACTCCTACGAGCAGTACTTC
TRBJ2-1 TRBV7-9 - - CASTPGWQALNEQFF TGTGCCAGCACCCCCGGCTGGCAGGCTCTAAATGAGCAGTTCTTC
TRBJ1-2 TRBV5-1 - - CASSFLQGGYGYTF TGCGCCAGCAGCTTTCTGCAGGGAGGCTATGGCTACACCTTC
TRBJ1-3 TRBV6-5 - - CASSYSDSPGNTIYF TGTGCCAGCAGTTATTCAGACAGTCCCGGAAACACCATATATTTT
TRBJ2-3 TRBV11-3 TRBD2 once CASSSRTSGGTQYF TGTGCCAGCAGCTCTCGGACTAGCGGGGGTACGCAGTATTTT
TRBJ1-3 TRBV29-1 - - CSVTGVGNTIYF TGCAGCGTTACAGGCGTTGGAAACACCATATATTTT
TRBJ2-5 TRBV5-6 - - CASQNSIQETQYF TGTGCCAGCCAGAACAGCATTCAAGAGACCCAGTACTTC